The source of this TCR beta chain is a study of cytomegalovirus exposure and HLA in healthy donors. Primers: 60 Vbeta forward and 13 Jbeta reverse. Sequencing used immunoSEQ multiplex PCR; TCRdb keeps in-frame clones, though not all of them. This sample has tens of thousands of clones, with 82% found just once. This clone came up a few times. Its specificity is not known. Broader study findings: In vitro checks showed that a few CMV-associated chains really do target CMV antigens. Previous analysis showed most TCR beta V segments were productive about 87% or about 30% of the time. It was likely that a cluster of highly shared sequence variants was a sequencing artifact.

The sample taken for sequencing was PBMCs. The receptor was derived from a man between 18 and 35 years old in good health and CMV-seronegative.

This CDR3 reads CASTIGENTEAFF. The CDR3 DNA sequence: TGCGCCAGTACTATCGGGGAGAACACTGAAGCTTTCTTT. The V gene is TRBV5-1, the J gene TRBJ1-1; D remains ambiguous. Per the germline V gene, CDR1 is SGHRS and CDR2 is YFSETQ. The CDR3 has 13 amino acids. Trimming shortened V by 8 bases and J by 1 base, and 12 bases separated the two germline ends.